These T cell receptor beta chains were read from a single sample in a study of T cell responses to AZD1222 COVID-19 vaccine. TCRdb keeps only in-frame clones here, not all; method: immunoSEQ multiplex PCR. Altogether around 150,000 clones are present, 90% to 95% being singletons, with the ten largest covering 3.6%. The sequences come from peripheral blood, collected 28 days after the second AZD1222 dose. These receptors were collected from an adult who received the AZD1222 COVID-19 vaccine. The CDR3 runs from the conserved cysteine through the conserved F or W. D genes are given only for firm matches. Part of the rows lack a size; the others show once, few, many or a class for expanded clones.

clone size	V gene	J gene	D gene	CDR3 protein	CDR3 DNA
.	TRBV28	TRBJ1-5	.	CASSPPAQPQHF	TGTGCCAGCAGTCCCCCCGCCCAGCCCCAGCATTTT
.	TRBV19	TRBJ1-6	.	CASSMLNSPLHF	TGTGCCAGTAGTATGCTTAATTCACCCCTCCACTTT
.	TRBV19	TRBJ2-1	TRBD2	CASASLAGRLYNEQFF	TGTGCCAGTGCTAGCCTAGCGGGCCGATTATACAATGAGCAGTTCTTC
.	TRBV4-2	TRBJ2-1	.	CASSQDREVGEQFF	TGTGCCAGCAGCCAAGATCGTGAGGTCGGGGAGCAGTTCTTC
.	TRBV18	TRBJ1-1	TRBD1	CASSPTLLGTGREAFF	TGTGCCAGCTCCCCAACCCTACTTGGGACAGGGAGAGAAGCTTTCTTT
.	TRBV2	TRBJ2-1	TRBD1	CASWDRDYNEQFF	TGTGCCAGCTGGGACAGGGACTACAATGAGCAGTTCTTC
.	TRBV6-1	TRBJ2-7	TRBD2	CASSQSTSGSYEQYF	TGTGCCAGCAGTCAATCTACTAGCGGAAGCTACGAGCAGTACTTC
.	TRBV18	TRBJ1-5	.	CASSPGTQPQHF	TGTGCCAGCTCACCAGGGACTCAGCCCCAGCATTTT
.	TRBV27	TRBJ1-5	.	CASSLGFLAQHF	TGTGCCAGCAGCCTAGGTTTTTTGGCCCAGCATTTT
.	TRBV9	TRBJ2-7	.	CASSVVANSYEQYF	TGTGCCAGCAGCGTAGTAGCGAACTCCTACGAGCAGTACTTC
.	TRBV2	TRBJ1-2	.	CASELESHNYGYTF	TGTGCCAGCGAGCTTGAAAGCCACAACTATGGCTACACCTTC
.	TRBV30	TRBJ1-5	TRBD1	CAWGDRGNQPQHF	TGTGCCTGGGGGGACAGGGGCAATCAGCCCCAGCATTTT
.	TRBV9	TRBJ2-7	TRBD1	CASSVSGAGGYEQYF	TGTGCCAGCAGCGTAAGTGGGGCAGGGGGTTACGAGCAGTACTTC
.	TRBV7-2	TRBJ2-7	.	CASSAAGGIFYEQYF	TGTGCCAGCAGCGCCGCCGGCGGAATTTTCTACGAGCAGTACTTC
once	TRBV7-2	TRBJ2-7	.	CASSLSAGLEQYF	TGTGCCAGCAGCTTATCGGCAGGACTCGAGCAGTACTTC
.	TRBV6-5	TRBJ1-2	TRBD1	CASSYFGTGGDGYTF	TGTGCCAGCAGTTACTTCGGGACAGGAGGGGACGGCTACACCTTC
.	TRBV28	TRBJ2-2	TRBD2	CASSPGTSGRGELFF	TGTGCCAGCAGTCCCGGGACTAGCGGGAGAGGGGAGCTGTTTTTT
.	TRBV15	TRBJ1-2	TRBD1	CATSRVRTGHGYTF	TGTGCCACCAGCAGAGTCCGGACAGGTCATGGCTACACCTTC
.	TRBV18	TRBJ1-1	.	CASSLLSDGNTEAFF	TGTGCCAGCTCACTCCTCTCGGACGGGAACACTGAAGCTTTCTTT
few	TRBV5-1	TRBJ1-6	.	CASSSDGADRNSPLHF	TGCGCCAGCAGCTCCGATGGGGCAGACCGTAATTCACCCCTCCACTTT
.	TRBV25-1	TRBJ2-1	TRBD2	CASSEPGLPWSEQFF	TGTGCCAGCAGTGAGCCGGGACTACCGTGGAGTGAGCAGTTCTTC
.	TRBV12-1	TRBJ1-1	.	CASSWDRGDTEAFF	TGTGCCAGCAGCTGGGACAGGGGAGACACTGAAGCTTTCTTT
.	TRBV18	TRBJ1-1	.	CASSATVGTEAFF	TGTGCCAGCTCCGCGACAGTTGGCACTGAAGCTTTCTTT
.	TRBV7-2	TRBJ2-3	TRBD1	CASSYRGDTQYF	TGTGCCAGCAGCTACAGGGGAGATACGCAGTATTTT
.	TRBV23-1	TRBJ2-2	.	CASTHRGATGELFF	TGCGCCAGCACTCATAGAGGGGCCACCGGGGAGCTGTTTTTT
.	TRBV3-1/TRBV3-2	TRBJ2-2	.	CASSRDWDGGELFF	TGTGCCAGCAGTCGGGACTGGGACGGCGGGGAGCTGTTTTTT
.	TRBV2	TRBJ1-2	.	CASSEEGNYGYTF	TGTGCCAGCAGTGAAGAGGGGAACTATGGCTACACCTTC
.	TRBV9	TRBJ1-1	.	CASSASGRINTEAFF	TGTGCCAGCAGCGCCTCGGGACGGATTAACACTGAAGCTTTCTTT
.	TRBV5-1	TRBJ1-2	.	CASSLALGGFGYTF	TGCGCCAGCAGCTTGGCGTTGGGGGGATTTGGCTACACCTTC
.	TRBV28	TRBJ2-1	.	CASREAREQFF	TGTGCCAGCAGAGAGGCAAGGGAGCAGTTCTTC
.	TRBV6-5	TRBJ1-2	.	CASKPGTWAVYGYTF	TGTGCCAGCAAACCAGGGACGTGGGCGGTATATGGCTACACCTTC
.	TRBV4-1	TRBJ2-7	.	CASSQESGMWSSYEQYF	TGCGCCAGCAGCCAAGAGAGTGGGATGTGGAGCTCCTACGAGCAGTACTTC
.	TRBV12-5	TRBJ2-7	.	CASGLVGGTEQYF	TGTGCTAGTGGTTTGGTAGGAGGGACCGAGCAGTACTTC
.	TRBV11-3	TRBJ2-2	TRBD1	CASSTRQGSGELFF	TGTGCCAGCAGCACCCGACAGGGTTCCGGGGAGCTGTTTTTT
.	TRBV28	TRBJ1-4	.	CASREPAREKLFF	TGTGCCAGCAGAGAACCAGCGCGTGAAAAACTGTTTTTT
once	TRBV6-5	TRBJ1-2	.	CASEERDISNYGYTF	TGTGCCAGCGAAGAGAGGGACATATCTAACTATGGCTACACCTTC
.	TRBV19	TRBJ1-1	.	CASSIWEGRTEAFF	TGTGCCAGTAGTATATGGGAAGGTCGGACTGAAGCTTTCTTT
.	TRBV3-1/TRBV3-2	TRBJ1-4	TRBD1	CASSRGGREEKLFF	TGTGCCAGCAGCCGAGGGGGCCGGGAGGAAAAACTGTTTTTT
once	TRBV6-5	TRBJ2-7	TRBD2	CASSYGEGTYEQYF	TGTGCCAGCAGTTACGGGGAGGGAACCTACGAGCAGTACTTC